These 8 T cell receptor beta chains were all obtained from the same sample, sequenced in a study of T cells in Graves' hyperthyroidism and ophthalmopathy. It was RNA transcripts that yielded the amplified TCR beta CDR3 regions. The HTBI primer set drove a first-round RT-PCR of the TCR CDR3. TCRdb reprocessed the multiplex PCR reads with MiXCR, giving one entry per CDR3 protein. The sample records about 180,000 distinct CDR3 sequences, 15% to 20% being singletons. Sequencing input: blood. The receptors stem from a woman aged 50 to 60 with Graves' hyperthyroidism.

In its sample, this clonotype was seen many times. The rearrangement links TRBV19 to TRBJ1-1; weak D call: TRBD1 (6 bases). V gave up 4 bases and J gave up 0 bases, with 9 bases separating them. This CDR3 spans 14 amino acids. Germline values: CDR1 LNHDA, CDR2 SQIVND (reference sequence). The DNA for the CDR3 is TGTGCCAGTAGTAGAGGACAGCTGAACACTGAAGCTTTCTTT. This translates into CASSRGQLNTEAFF.

This clonotype was picked up many times. The rearrangement joins TRBV12-3 or TRBV12-4 to TRBJ2-3, with TRBD2 identical over 13 bases. The V segment lost 5 bases and the J segment 0 bases; nucleotides outside the gene matches: 5. The CDR3 contains 17 residues. CDR3 sequence reads: CASSLQGLAGSTDTQYF. As DNA, the CDR3 is TGTGCCAGCAGTCTCCAGGGACTAGCGGGGAGCACAGATACGCAGTATTTT.

This clonotype appeared many times. The chain employs TRBV28 and TRBJ1-2; possible D gene TRBD1, 5 bases. V was cut by 2 bases and J by 0 bases, with 19 bases left in between. From germline, CDR1 is MDHEN and CDR2 SYDVKM. The CDR3 is 18 amino acids. For the CDR3, the DNA is TGTGCCAGCAGTTTAAGGGGAGCCCACTCTCAAGCTAACTATGGCTACACCTTC. Encoded protein: CASSLRGAHSQANYGYTF.

This sequence joins TRBV10-3 and TRBJ1-1, with D perhaps matching TRBD1 (6 bases). Germline V gene data show CDR1 as ENHRY and CDR2 as SYGVKD. The V and J ends lost 0 bases and 4 bases respectively, with 21 bases between them. CDR3 length: 18 residues. The CDR3 here is CAISESNRVYQRSTEAFF. CDR3 nucleotides: TGTGCCATCAGTGAGTCGAACAGGGTGTATCAGAGGAGCACTGAAGCTTTCTTT.

Many counts were recorded for this clonotype. This chain connects TRBV19 to TRBJ1-1; the D gene is possibly TRBD1 (5 bases). In germline, CDR1 is LNHDA, CDR2 SQIVND (reference sequence). Trimming removed 5 bases at V and 3 bases at J, with 10 bases between. The CDR3 is made up of 13 amino acids. CDR3 DNA sequence: TGTGCCAGTAGTGGGACGGGGTACACTGAAGCTTTCTTT. Its protein is CASSGTGYTEAFF.

This clonotype was picked up many times. The chain recombines TRBV11-1 with TRBJ1-1; the match to TRBD1 covers 9 bases. V lost 5 bases to trimming and J lost 6 bases; unmatched junction nucleotides: 7. This CDR3 comprises 14 residues. The germline gives CDR1 SGHAT, CDR2 FQDESV (reference sequence). The CDR3 region is CASSPTGGLAEAFF. Written as DNA, the CDR3 is TGTGCCAGCAGCCCAACAGGGGGCTTAGCTGAAGCTTTCTTT.

This clonotype was seen repeatedly, ten times or more. The chain combines TRBV12-3 or TRBV12-4 with TRBJ2-2; 8 bases match TRBD1. The V segment lost 7 bases and the J segment 4 bases; nucleotides outside the gene matches: 5. The length of the CDR3 is 14 residues. This CDR3 reads CASILGQGTGELFF. The CDR3 DNA reads TGTGCCAGCATCCTAGGACAGGGCACCGGGGAGCTGTTTTTT.

This clonotype was detected only a few times. A much larger clonotype is one base distant, so this may be a read error. Since the CDR3 does not end with the conserved phenylalanine or tryptophan, this likely comes from a read error. The chain employs TRBV14 and TRBJ1-1; possible D gene TRBD1, 6 bases. V lost 3 bases to trimming and J lost 4 bases, with 15 bases between them. CDR1 is SGHDN and CDR2 is FVKESK in the germline V gene. This CDR3 contains 15 residues. The DNA for the CDR3 is TGTGCCAGCAGCCACCTGGGGAGGGGGAGCACTGAAGCTTTCTCT. Protein product: CASSHLGRGSTEAFS.